This T cell receptor beta chain was captured by sequencing in a study of PD-1 blockade in classical Hodgkin lymphoma. Study-wide findings and caveats: Reasons behind the repertoire differences stay unclear, perhaps disease activity or earlier therapy. Newly diagnosed patients had baseline TCR diversity that was reportedly lower than that of healthy donors.

The CDR3 sequence is 18 residues long. CDR1 LGHNA and CDR2 YSLEER come from the germline V gene. V was shortened by 1 base and J by 0 bases, with 17 bases between the two germline ends. Note on this clone: The antigen is not known.

Time point: newly diagnosed, previously untreated cHL patient sample. The investigators isolated CD8+ T cells from thawed PBMCs using magnetic negative selection. This table comes from immunoSEQ multiplex PCR, and its TCRdb copy is limited to in-frame clones, with some not included. The table shows some 4,300 clones, with more than 65% occurring only once. This chain uses TRBV4-3 with TRBJ2-3, with a possible D match to TRBD2 (5 bases). This TCR derives from a human donor with classical Hodgkin lymphoma. The specimen was CD8+ T cells from blood. CDR3 region: CASSQVTVRSSSTDTQYF. The CDR3 DNA reads as TGCGCCAGCAGCCAAGTGACGGTACGGTCTAGCAGCACAGATACGCAGTATTTT.